The entry that follows covers one T cell receptor beta chain sequence. Germline and junction disagree at one end, which may indicate a read error. TCRdb passed the 5' RACE reads through MiXCR, listing each CDR3 protein once. The repertoire holds hundreds of thousands of distinct CDR3 sequences, with roughly 24% as singletons. This entry comes from a study of identical twins. This sample also appeared in a second study, on T cells expressing NK-cell markers.

The clonotype was recovered from a young woman in good health. The sample was CD4+ T cells sorted from blood.

The CDR3 reads CVSGRETTTYEQYF. CDR3 bases: TGTGTCAGCGGTCGGGAAACAACGACTTACGAGCAGTACTTC. This sequence joins TRBV7-2 and TRBJ2-7, with a possible D match to TRBD2 (5 bases). The germline V gene encodes CDR1 SGHTA and CDR2 FQGNSA. The CDR3 is 14 residues long.